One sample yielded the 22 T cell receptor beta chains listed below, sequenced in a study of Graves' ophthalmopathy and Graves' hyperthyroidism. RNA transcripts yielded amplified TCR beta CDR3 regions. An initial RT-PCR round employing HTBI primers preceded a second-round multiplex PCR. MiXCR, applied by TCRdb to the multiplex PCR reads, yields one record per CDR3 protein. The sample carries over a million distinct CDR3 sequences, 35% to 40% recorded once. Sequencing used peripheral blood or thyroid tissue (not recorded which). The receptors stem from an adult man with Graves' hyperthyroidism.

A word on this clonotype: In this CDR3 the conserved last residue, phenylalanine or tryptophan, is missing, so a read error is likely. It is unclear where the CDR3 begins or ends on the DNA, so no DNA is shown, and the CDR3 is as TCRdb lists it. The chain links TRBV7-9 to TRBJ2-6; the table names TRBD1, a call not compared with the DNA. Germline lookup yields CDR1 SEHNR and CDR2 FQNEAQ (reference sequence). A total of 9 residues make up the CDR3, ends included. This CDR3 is CASSLGSLR.

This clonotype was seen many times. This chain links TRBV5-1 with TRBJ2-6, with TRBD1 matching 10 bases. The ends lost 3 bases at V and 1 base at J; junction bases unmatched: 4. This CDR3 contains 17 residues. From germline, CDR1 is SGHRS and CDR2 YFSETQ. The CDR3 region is CASSSTGGISGANVLTF. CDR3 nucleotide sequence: TGCGCCAGCAGCTCGACAGGGGGCATTTCTGGGGCCAACGTCCTGACTTTC.

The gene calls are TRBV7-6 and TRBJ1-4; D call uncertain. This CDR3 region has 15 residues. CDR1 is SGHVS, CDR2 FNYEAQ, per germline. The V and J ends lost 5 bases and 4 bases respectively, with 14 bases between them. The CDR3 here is CASSPSPAVNEKLFF. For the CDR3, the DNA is TGTGCCAGCAGCCCCAGCCCGGCCGTTAATGAAAAACTGTTTTTT.

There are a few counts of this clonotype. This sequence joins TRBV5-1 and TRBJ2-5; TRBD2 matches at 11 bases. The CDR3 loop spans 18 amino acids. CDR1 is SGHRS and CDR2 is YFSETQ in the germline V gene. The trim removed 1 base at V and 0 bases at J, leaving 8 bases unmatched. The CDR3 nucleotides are TGCGCCAGCAGCTTGACTGGACTAGCGGGTTGGAACCAAGAGACCCAGTACTTC. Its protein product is CASSLTGLAGWNQETQYF.

The CDR3 here is CASSYGMAEYSNQPQHF. The CDR3 bases are TGTGCCAGCAGCTACGGCATGGCGGAATATAGCAATCAGCCCCAGCATTTT. V is TRBV12-3 or TRBV12-4 and J is TRBJ1-5; D remains unclear. The CDR3 covers 17 residues. V lost 6 bases, J lost 0 bases, and 18 bases lay in between.

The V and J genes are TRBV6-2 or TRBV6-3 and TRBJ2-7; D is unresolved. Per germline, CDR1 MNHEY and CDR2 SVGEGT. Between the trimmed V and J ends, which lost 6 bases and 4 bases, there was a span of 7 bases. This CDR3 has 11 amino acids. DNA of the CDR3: TGTGCCAGCAGGCAAGCTTACGAGCAGTACTTC. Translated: CASRQAYEQYF.

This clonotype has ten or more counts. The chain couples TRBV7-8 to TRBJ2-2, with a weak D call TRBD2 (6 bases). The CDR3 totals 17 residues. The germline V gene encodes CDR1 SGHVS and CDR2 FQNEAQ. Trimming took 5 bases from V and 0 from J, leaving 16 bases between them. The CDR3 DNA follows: TGTGCCAGCAGCCAATTTGGGACTTTCACGAACACCGGGGAGCTGTTTTTT. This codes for CASSQFGTFTNTGELFF.

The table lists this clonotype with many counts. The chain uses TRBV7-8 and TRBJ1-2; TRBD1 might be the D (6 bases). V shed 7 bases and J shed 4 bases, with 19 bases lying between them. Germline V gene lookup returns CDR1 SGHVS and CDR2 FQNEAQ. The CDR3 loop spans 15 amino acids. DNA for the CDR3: TGTGCCAGCACCGAATTTGGGGGGCGGGTCTATGGCTACACCTTC. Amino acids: CASTEFGGRVYGYTF.

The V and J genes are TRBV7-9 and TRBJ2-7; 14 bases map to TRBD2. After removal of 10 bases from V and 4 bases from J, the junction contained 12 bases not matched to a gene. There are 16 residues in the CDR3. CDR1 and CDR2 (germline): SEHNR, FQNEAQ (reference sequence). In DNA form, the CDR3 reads TGTGCCACGTCCCTCGGACTAGCGGGAGGAAAATACGAGCAGTACTTC. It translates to CATSLGLAGGKYEQYF.

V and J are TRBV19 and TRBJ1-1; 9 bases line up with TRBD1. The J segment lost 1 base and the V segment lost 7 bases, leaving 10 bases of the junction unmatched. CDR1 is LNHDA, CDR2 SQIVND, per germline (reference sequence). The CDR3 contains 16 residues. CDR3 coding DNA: TGTGCCAGTAAATCGCAAGGACAGGGGAAGAACACTGAAGCTTTCTTT. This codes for CASKSQGQGKNTEAFF.

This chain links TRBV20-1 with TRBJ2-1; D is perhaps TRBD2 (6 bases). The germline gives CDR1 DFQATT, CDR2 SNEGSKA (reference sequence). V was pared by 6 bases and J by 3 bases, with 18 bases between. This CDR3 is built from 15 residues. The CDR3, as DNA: TGCAGTGCAGTTTCCACCTGGGACTTCTACAATGAGCAGTTCTTC. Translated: CSAVSTWDFYNEQFF.

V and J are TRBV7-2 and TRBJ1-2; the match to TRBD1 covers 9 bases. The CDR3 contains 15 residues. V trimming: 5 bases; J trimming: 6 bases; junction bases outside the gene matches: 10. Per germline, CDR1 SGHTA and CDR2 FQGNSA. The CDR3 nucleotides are TGTGCCAGCAGCCCTACCCCGGGACAGGGAGATGGCTACACCTTC. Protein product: CASSPTPGQGDGYTF. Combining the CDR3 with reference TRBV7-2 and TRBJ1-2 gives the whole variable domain GAGVSQSPSNKVTEKGKDVELRCDPISGHTALYWYRQSLGQGLEFLIYFQGNSAPDKSGLPSDRFSAERTGGSVSTLTIQRTQQEDSAVYLCASSPTPGQGDGYTFGSGTRLTVV.

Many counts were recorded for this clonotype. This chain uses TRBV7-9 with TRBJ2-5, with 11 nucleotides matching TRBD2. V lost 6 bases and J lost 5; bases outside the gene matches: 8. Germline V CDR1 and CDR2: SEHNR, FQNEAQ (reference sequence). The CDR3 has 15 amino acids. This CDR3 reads CASSPLAGEEETQYF. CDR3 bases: TGTGCCAGCAGTCCACTAGCGGGGGAGGAGGAGACCCAGTACTTC.

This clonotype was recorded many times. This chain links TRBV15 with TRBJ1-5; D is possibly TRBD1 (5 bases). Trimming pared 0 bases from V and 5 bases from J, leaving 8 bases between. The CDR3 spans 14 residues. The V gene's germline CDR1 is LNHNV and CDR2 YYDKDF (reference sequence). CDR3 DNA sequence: TGTGCCACCAGCAGAGATTCAGGGTATCAGCCCCAGCATTTT. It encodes CATSRDSGYQPQHF.

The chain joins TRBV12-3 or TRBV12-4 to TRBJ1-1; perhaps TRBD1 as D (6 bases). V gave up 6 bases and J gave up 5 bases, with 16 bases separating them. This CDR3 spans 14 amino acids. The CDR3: CASRGTSKGTEAFF. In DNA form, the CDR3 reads TGTGCCAGCAGAGGGACATCCAAGGGGACTGAAGCTTTCTTT.

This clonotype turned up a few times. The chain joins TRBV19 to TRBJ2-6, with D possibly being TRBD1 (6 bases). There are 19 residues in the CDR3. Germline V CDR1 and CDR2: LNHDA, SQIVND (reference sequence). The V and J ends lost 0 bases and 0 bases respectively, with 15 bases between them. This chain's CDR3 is CASSIDRGISLSGANVLTF. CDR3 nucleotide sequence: TGTGCCAGTAGTATAGACAGGGGAATCTCCCTCTCTGGGGCCAACGTCCTGACTTTC.

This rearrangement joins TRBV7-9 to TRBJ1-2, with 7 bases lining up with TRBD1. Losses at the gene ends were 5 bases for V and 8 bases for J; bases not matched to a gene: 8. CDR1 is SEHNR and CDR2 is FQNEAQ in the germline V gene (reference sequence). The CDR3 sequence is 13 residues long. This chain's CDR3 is CASSPTGANGYTF. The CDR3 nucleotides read TGTGCCAGCAGCCCTACAGGGGCTAACGGCTACACCTTC.

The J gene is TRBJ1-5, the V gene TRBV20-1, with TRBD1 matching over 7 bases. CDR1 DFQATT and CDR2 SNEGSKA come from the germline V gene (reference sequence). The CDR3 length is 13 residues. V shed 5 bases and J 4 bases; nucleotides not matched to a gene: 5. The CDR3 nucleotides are TGCAGTGCTCGACAGGGATTGAATCAGCCCCAGCATTTT. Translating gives CSARQGLNQPQHF.

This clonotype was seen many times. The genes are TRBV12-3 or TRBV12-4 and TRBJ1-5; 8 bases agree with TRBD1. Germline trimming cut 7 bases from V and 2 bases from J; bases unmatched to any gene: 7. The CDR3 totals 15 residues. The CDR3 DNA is TGTGCCAGCACCGGACAGGGAATGGGCAATCAGCCCCAGCATTTT. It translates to CASTGQGMGNQPQHF.

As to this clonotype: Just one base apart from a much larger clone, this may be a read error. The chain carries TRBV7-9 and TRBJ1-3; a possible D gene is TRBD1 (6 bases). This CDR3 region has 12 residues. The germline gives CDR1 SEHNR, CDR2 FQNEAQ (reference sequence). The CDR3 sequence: CAISYRVNTIYF. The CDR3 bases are TGTGCCATCAGCTACAGGGTTAACACCATATATTTT.

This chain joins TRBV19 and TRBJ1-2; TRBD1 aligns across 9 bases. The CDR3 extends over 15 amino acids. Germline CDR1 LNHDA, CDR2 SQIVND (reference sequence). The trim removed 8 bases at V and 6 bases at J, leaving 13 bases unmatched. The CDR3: CASEISGTGKHGYTF. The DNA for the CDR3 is TGTGCCAGTGAAATATCCGGGACAGGGAAACATGGCTACACCTTC. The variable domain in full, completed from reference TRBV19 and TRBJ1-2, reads DGGITQSPKYLFRKEGQNVTLSCEQNLNHDAMYWYRQDPGQGLRLIYYSQIVNDFQKGDIAEGYSVSREKKESFPLTVTSAQKNPTAFYLCASEISGTGKHGYTFGSGTRLTVV.

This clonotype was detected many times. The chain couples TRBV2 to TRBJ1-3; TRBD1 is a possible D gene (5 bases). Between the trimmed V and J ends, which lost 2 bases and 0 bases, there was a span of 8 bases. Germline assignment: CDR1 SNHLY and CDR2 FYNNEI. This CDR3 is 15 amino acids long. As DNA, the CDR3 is TGTGCCAGCAGTGAACAGGGTATCTCTGGAAACACCATATATTTT. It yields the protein CASSEQGISGNTIYF.